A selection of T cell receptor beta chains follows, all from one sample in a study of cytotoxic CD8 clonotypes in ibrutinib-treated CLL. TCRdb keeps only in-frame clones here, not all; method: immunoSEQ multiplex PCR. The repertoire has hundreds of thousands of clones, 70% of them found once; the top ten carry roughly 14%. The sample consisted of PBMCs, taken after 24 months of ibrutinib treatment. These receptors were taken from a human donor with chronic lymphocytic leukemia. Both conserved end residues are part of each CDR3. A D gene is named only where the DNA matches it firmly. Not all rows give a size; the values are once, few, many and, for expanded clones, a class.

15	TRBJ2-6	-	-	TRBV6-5	CASRAQDYGANVLTF	TGTGCCAGCAGGGCACAGGATTACGGGGCCAACGTCCTGACTTTC
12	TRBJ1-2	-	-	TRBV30	CARDSRSGGYTF	TGTGCCAGAGATAGTCGGTCGGGAGGCTACACCTTC
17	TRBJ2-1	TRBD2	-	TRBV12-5	CASGSGPGTSGVNEQFF	TGTGCTAGTGGTTCGGGCCCCGGGACTAGCGGGGTGAATGAGCAGTTCTTC
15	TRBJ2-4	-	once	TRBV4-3	CASSQDGAAINIQYF	TGCGCCAGCAGCCAAGATGGGGCCGCTATAAACATTCAGTACTTC
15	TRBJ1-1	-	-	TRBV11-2	CATVQHDRPFGEAFF	TGTGCCACCGTCCAGCACGACAGGCCGTTCGGTGAAGCTTTCTTT
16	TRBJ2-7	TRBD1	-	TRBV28	CASSPSPGQGGYEQYF	TGTGCCAGCAGTCCCTCTCCCGGACAGGGGGGCTACGAGCAGTACTTC
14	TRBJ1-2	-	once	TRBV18	CASSPLSPGDGYTF	TGTGCCAGCTCACCACTCTCACCGGGGGATGGCTACACCTTC
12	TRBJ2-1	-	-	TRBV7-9	CASSRDPNEQFF	TGTGCCAGCAGCCGGGACCCAAATGAGCAGTTCTTC
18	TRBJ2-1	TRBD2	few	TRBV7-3	CASSISGATPINYNEQFF	TGTGCCAGCAGCATTAGCGGGGCCACTCCCATTAACTACAATGAGCAGTTCTTC
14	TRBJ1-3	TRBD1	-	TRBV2	CASSWDREGNTIYF	TGTGCCAGCAGCTGGGACAGGGAAGGAAACACCATATATTTT
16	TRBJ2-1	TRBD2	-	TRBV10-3	CAITLTTSGRIHEQFF	TGTGCCATCACCCTGACGACTAGCGGGAGAATCCATGAGCAGTTCTTC
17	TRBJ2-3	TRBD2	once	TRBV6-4	CASSDSRLAGGIDTQYF	TGTGCCAGCAGTGACTCCCGGCTAGCGGGAGGGATAGATACGCAGTATTTT
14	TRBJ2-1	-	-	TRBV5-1	CASSPGTYLNEQFF	TGCGCCAGCAGTCCCGGGACATATCTCAATGAGCAGTTCTTC
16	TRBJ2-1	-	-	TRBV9	CASSVATVRSDNEQFF	TGTGCCAGCAGCGTAGCTACGGTCCGATCCGACAATGAGCAGTTCTTC
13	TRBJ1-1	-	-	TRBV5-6	CASSWVGNTEAFF	TGTGCCAGCAGCTGGGTAGGGAACACTGAAGCTTTCTTT
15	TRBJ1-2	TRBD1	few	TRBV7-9	CASSPSDRDHYGYTF	TGTGCCAGCAGCCCTTCGGACAGGGACCACTATGGCTACACCTTC
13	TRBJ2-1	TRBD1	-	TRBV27	CASRRQGYNEQFF	TGTGCCAGCAGAAGACAGGGATACAATGAGCAGTTCTTC
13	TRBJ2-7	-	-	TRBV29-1	CSVRLEFSYEQYF	TGCAGCGTTCGCCTAGAATTCTCCTACGAGCAGTACTTC
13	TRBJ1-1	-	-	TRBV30	CAWSVRMNTEAFF	TGTGCCTGGAGTGTACGGATGAACACTGAAGCTTTCTTT
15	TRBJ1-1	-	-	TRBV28	CASSFRAGLNTEAFF	TGTGCCAGCAGTTTCAGGGCAGGGTTGAACACTGAAGCTTTCTTT
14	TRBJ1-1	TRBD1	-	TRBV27	CASRSIQGGTEAFF	TGTGCCAGCAGATCCATCCAGGGGGGCACTGAAGCTTTCTTT
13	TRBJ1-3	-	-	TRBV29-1	CSVDGSPGNTIYF	TGCAGCGTTGACGGCAGCCCTGGAAACACCATATATTTT
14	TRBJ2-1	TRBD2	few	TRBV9	CASSVNSGSYEQFF	TGTGCCAGCAGCGTTAATAGCGGGAGCTATGAGCAGTTCTTC
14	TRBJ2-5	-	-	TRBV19	CASSTSRIQETQYF	TGTGCCAGTAGTACCTCTAGGATCCAAGAGACCCAGTACTTC
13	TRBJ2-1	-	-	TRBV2	CASSRPPGVEQFF	TGTGCCAGCAGTCGCCCACCAGGGGTTGAGCAGTTCTTC
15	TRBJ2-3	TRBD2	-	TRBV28	CASGLNSGRQYTQYF	TGTGCCAGCGGCCTTAACAGCGGGAGGCAATATACGCAGTATTTT
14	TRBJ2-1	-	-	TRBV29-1	CSVEGTLGNNEQFF	TGCAGCGTTGAAGGGACTTTAGGAAACAATGAGCAGTTCTTC
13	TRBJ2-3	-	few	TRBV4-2	CASSQDSTDTQYF	TGTGCCAGCAGCCAGGACAGCACAGATACGCAGTATTTT
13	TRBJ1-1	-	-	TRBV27	CASSFFGATEAFF	TGTGCCAGCAGTTTTTTCGGAGCCACTGAAGCTTTCTTT
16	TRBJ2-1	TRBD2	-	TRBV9	CASSETSGSSYNEQFF	TGTGCCAGCAGCGAAACTAGCGGGAGCTCCTACAATGAGCAGTTCTTC
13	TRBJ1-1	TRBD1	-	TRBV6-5	CASSLPGQGEAFF	TGTGCCAGCAGTCTCCCGGGACAGGGTGAAGCTTTCTTT
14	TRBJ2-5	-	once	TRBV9	CASSVEARFETQYF	TGTGCCAGCAGCGTAGAGGCTAGATTTGAGACCCAGTACTTC
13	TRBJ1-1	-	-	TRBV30	CAWSTEINAEAFF	TGTGCCTGGAGTACCGAAATCAACGCTGAAGCTTTCTTT
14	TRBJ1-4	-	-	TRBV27	CASSRRTRNEKLFF	TGTGCCAGCAGTCGACGGACAAGGAATGAAAAACTGTTTTTT
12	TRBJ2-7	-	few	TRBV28	CASSLGATEQYF	TGTGCCAGCAGTTTAGGAGCCACCGAGCAGTACTTC
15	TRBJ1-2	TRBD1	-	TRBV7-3	CASSSHTTGNYGYTF	TGTGCCAGCAGCTCCCACACGACAGGGAACTATGGCTACACCTTC
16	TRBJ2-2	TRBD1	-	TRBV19	CASSGRDRVVPGELFF	TGTGCCAGTAGTGGAAGGGACAGGGTAGTCCCCGGGGAGCTGTTTTTT
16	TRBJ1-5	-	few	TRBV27	CASSPWGAQINQPQHF	TGTGCCAGCAGTCCCTGGGGGGCTCAGATCAATCAGCCCCAGCATTTT
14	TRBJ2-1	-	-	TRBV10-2	CASSLGSSYNEQFF	TGCGCCAGCAGCCTGGGTAGCTCCTACAATGAGCAGTTCTTC
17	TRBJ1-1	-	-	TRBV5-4	CASSLAHKQGLNTEAFF	TGTGCCAGCAGCTTGGCCCATAAACAGGGCCTGAACACTGAAGCTTTCTTT
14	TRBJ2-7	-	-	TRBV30	CAWRPAGNADEQYF	TGTGCCTGGAGGCCGGCAGGGAATGCCGACGAGCAGTACTTC
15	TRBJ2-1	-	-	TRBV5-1	CASSSNGTPENEQFF	TGCGCCAGCAGCTCAAACGGGACGCCGGAAAATGAGCAGTTCTTC
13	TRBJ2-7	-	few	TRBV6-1	CASIGSFSYEQYF	TGTGCCAGCATCGGGTCCTTCTCCTACGAGCAGTACTTC
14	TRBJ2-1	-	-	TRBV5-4	CASSPGGGHNEQFF	TGTGCCAGCAGCCCAGGAGGTGGCCACAATGAGCAGTTCTTC
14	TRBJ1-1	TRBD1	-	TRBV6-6	CASRRRDRGTEAFF	TGTGCCAGCAGACGCCGGGACAGGGGCACTGAAGCTTTCTTT
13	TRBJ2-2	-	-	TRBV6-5	CASSYRLAGELFF	TGTGCCAGCAGTTACCGGCTGGCCGGGGAGCTGTTTTTT